This T cell receptor beta chain was identified in a study of T cell responses to AZD1222 COVID-19 vaccine. General study results and limits: Only a handful of AZD1222 recipients, several in all, had baseline seropositivity. It should be noted that donors were predominantly white British and more often female, and clonal diversity was possibly underestimated. Per reports, nearly half of all spike-specific TCRs target regions that are unmutated in variants.

Whether given at about 4 or about 12 weeks, second doses were pooled. This CDR3 spans 12 amino acids. The V end lost 2 bases, the J end lost 9 bases, and 10 bases lay between the germline ends. Germline V lookup: CDR1 MNHEY, CDR2 SVGAGI. The protocol was immunoSEQ multiplex PCR, while the TCRdb copy is restricted to in-frame clones and leaves out a portion. The sample has roughly 33,000 clones, 70% to 80% seen once. Note on this clone: Its antigen remains unidentified.

This TCR was recovered from an adult who received the AZD1222 COVID-19 vaccine. V and J are TRBV6-5 and TRBJ2-5, with D perhaps matching TRBD1 (5 bases). Specimen: peripheral blood, collected 28 days after the second AZD1222 dose. The CDR3 DNA is TGTGCCAGCAGTTACACCCAAGGGGCCCAGTACTTC. Translation: CASSYTQGAQYF.